The 3 T cell receptor beta chains below were found in one sample sequenced in a study of cytomegalovirus exposure and HLA in healthy donors. Primers for the PCR totalled 60 Vbeta and 13 Jbeta. Clones were read by immunoSEQ multiplex PCR, and TCRdb kept only the in-frame ones, dropping some. Of hundreds of thousands of clones detected, about 75% appear once; the ten largest clones hold 2% to 2.5%. What was sequenced was PBMCs. The origin of the receptors is a female donor in good health and CMV-seronegative.

This clone was seen a single time. The chain recombines TRBV23-1 with TRBJ2-5, with 7 positions matching TRBD2. The J call may be in error: the DNA end matches TRBJ2-7 better. TRBV23-1 is identified as an open reading frame with a role that is uncertain. The CDR3 totals 15 residues. For the CDR3, the DNA is TGCGCCAGCTACCGGGGGAGCGGGATCCACTACGAGCAGTACTTC. Translated, it gives CASYRGSGIHYEQYF.

V gene TRBV9 combines with J gene TRBJ1-1, with 7 bases that match TRBD1. The CDR3 covers 12 residues. The V gene's germline CDR1 is SGDLS and CDR2 YYNGEE. J lost 8 bases, V lost 4 bases, and 5 bases had no gene match. CDR3: CASSFRDREAFF. CDR3 nucleotides: TGTGCCAGCAGCTTCCGGGACAGAGAAGCTTTCTTT. Complete variable domain (other parts from reference TRBV9 and TRBJ1-1): DSGVTQTPKHLITATGQRVTLRCSPRSGDLSVYWYQQSLDQGLQFLIQYYNGEERAKGNILERFSAQQFPDLHSELNLSSLELGDSALYFCASSFRDREAFFGQGTRLTVV.

The V gene is TRBV2, the J gene TRBJ2-1; D is unresolved. CDR1 is SNHLY, CDR2 FYNNEI, per germline. The germline V and J ends were trimmed by 3 bases and 10 bases, with 10 bases remaining between them. This CDR3 comprises 12 residues. Here the CDR3 DNA reads TGTGCCAGCAGTGATGCCCCCGCGGAGCAGTTCTTC. It is translated as CASSDAPAEQFF. The full variable domain, completed using reference TRBV2 and TRBJ2-1, is EPEVTQTPSHQVTQMGQEVILRCVPISNHLYFYWYRQILGQKVEFLVSFYNNEISEKSEIFDDQFSVERPDGSNFTLKIRSTKLEDSAMYFCASSDAPAEQFFGPGTRLTVL.